The 6 T cell receptor beta chains presented below share a single source sample, sequenced in a study of blood T cell repertoires in COVID-19. Using immunoSEQ multiplex PCR, the repertoire was profiled, and TCRdb retains in-frame clones only, with some absent. The table lists about 250,000 clones, around three quarters of them singletons, with over 3% in the top ten. The material sequenced was peripheral blood. The receptors derive from an elderly woman with acute or convalescent COVID-19.

The chain employs TRBV5-1 and TRBJ2-1, with 8 bases matching TRBD1. The germline gives CDR1 SGHRS, CDR2 YFSETQ. The CDR3 consists of 15 residues. The trim removed 3 bases at V and 2 bases at J, leaving 4 bases unmatched. The CDR3 DNA reads as TGCGCCAGCAGCTCGGGACAGGATGCCTACAATGAGCAGTTCTTC. This encodes CASSSGQDAYNEQFF.

This sequence joins TRBV5-1 and TRBJ2-5; 7 bases line up with TRBD2. The CDR3 consists of 15 residues. Trimming at V came to 2 bases and at J to 0 bases, leaving 4 bases not matched to a gene. Germline CDR1 is SGHRS and CDR2 is YFSETQ. In DNA, the CDR3 is TGCGCCAGCAGCTTCGGGGGGAACAACCAAGAGACCCAGTACTTC. Translation gives CASSFGGNNQETQYF.

The sample holds a few counts of this clone. The chain carries TRBV28 and TRBJ2-7, with TRBD1 matching over 11 bases. Germline V gene lookup returns CDR1 MDHEN and CDR2 SYDVKM. Trimming cost V 5 bases and J 3 bases; bases outside gene matches: 6. CDR3 length: 15 residues. The CDR3 reads CASSQGDRGIYEQYF. For the CDR3, the DNA is TGTGCCAGCAGTCAAGGGGACAGGGGGATCTACGAGCAGTACTTC.

The chain combines TRBV18 with TRBJ1-2, with a tentative D call TRBD1 (6 bases). Germline CDR1 KGHSH, CDR2 LQKENI. The CDR3 covers 19 residues. The germline V and J ends were trimmed by 2 bases and 2 bases, with 24 bases remaining between them. CDR3 residues: CASSPTPLGLDRWNYGYTF. For the CDR3, the DNA is TGTGCCAGCTCACCAACCCCCTTAGGGTTAGACAGGTGGAACTATGGCTACACCTTC.

The chain joins TRBV5-4 to TRBJ2-3; 9 positions match TRBD2. V trimming: 9 bases; J trimming: 4 bases; junction bases outside the gene matches: 12. The V gene's germline CDR1 is SGHNT and CDR2 YYREEE (reference sequence). CDR3 length equals 15 residues. The chain's CDR3 is CANNDISGSSDTQYF. The CDR3 bases are TGTGCCAACAACGATATTAGCGGGAGTTCAGATACGCAGTATTTT.

The V gene is TRBV4-1, the J gene TRBJ1-2; the D gene is possibly TRBD1 (6 bases). Germline loops: CDR1 MGHRA, CDR2 YSYEKL. V was trimmed by 0 bases and J by 2 bases, leaving 10 bases between them. The CDR3 extends over 15 amino acids. The CDR3 spells CASSQEGHGNYGYTF. CDR3 DNA: TGCGCCAGCAGCCAAGAGGGACACGGAAACTATGGCTACACCTTC.